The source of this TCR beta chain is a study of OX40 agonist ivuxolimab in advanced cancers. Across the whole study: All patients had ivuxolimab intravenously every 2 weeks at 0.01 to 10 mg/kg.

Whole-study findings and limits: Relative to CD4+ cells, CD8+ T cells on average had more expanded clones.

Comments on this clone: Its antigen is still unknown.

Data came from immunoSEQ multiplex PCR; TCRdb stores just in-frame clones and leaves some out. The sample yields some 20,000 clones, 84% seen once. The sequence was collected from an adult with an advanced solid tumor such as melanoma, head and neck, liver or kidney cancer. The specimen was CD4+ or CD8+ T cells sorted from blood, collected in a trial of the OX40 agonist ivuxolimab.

The chain's CDR3 is CASSIMAGKGETQYF. CDR3 in DNA: TGTGCCAGTAGTATTATGGCGGGGAAAGGAGAGACCCAGTACTTC. V usage is TRBV19 and J usage is TRBJ2-5, with D possibly matching TRBD2 (6 bases). The V end was cut by 3 bases, the J end by 4 bases, with 15 bases between. The CDR3 is made up of 15 amino acids. The germline CDR1 and CDR2 sequences are LNHDA and SQIVND (reference sequence).